A single TCR beta chain is shown here with its context. This table comes from immunoSEQ multiplex PCR, and its TCRdb copy is limited to in-frame clones, with some not included. The sample shows 55,000 to 85,000 clones, about 89% of them seen only once. The sample is drawn from a study of control samples from healthy donors and cancer patients. Sequences were obtained from PBMCs. The receptor comes from a woman aged 50 to 60 with head and neck cancer.

The DNA for the CDR3 is TGTGCCACCCAGTGGGGGATCGGCGTTCAAGAGACCCAGTACTTC. Protein product: CATQWGIGVQETQYF. The chain has TRBV15 and TRBJ2-5; the D gene could be TRBD1 or TRBD2 (5 bases each). With 8 bases removed from V and 2 bases from J, the gap between germline ends came to 18 bases. CDR1 is LNHNV and CDR2 is YYDKDF in the germline V gene (reference sequence). The CDR3 has 15 amino acids.